A selection of T cell receptor beta chains follows, all from one sample in a study of T-cell reconstitution after alpha-beta-depleted transplantation in children. TCRdb fed the PCR reads into MiXCR, producing one record per CDR3 protein. The repertoire holds about 460,000 distinct CDR3 sequences, about 11% seen once, with around 2% in the top ten. The source was PBMCs, collected before TCRalphabeta/CD19-depleted stem cell transplant. These receptors all come from a child younger than 10 with inherited bone marrow failure, due to receive a stem cell transplant. Each CDR3 is given with its conserved first and last residue. A D gene is named only where the DNA matches it firmly. Only some rows state a clone size, as once, few, many or a class for expanded clones.

size,V,J,D,CDR3,DNA
many,TRBV29-1,TRBJ2-7,TRBD1,CSAFSQGAGEQYF,TGCAGCGCGTTCTCCCAGGGGGCGGGTGAGCAGTACTTC
many,TRBV6-5,TRBJ1-4,NA,CASSYSRPSQGNEKLFF,TGTGCCAGCAGTTACTCGAGACCATCCCAGGGTAATGAAAAACTGTTTTTT
many,TRBV4-3,TRBJ2-7,NA,CASSQQTGRSYEQYF,TGCGCCAGCAGCCAGCAGACAGGGAGGAGCTACGAGCAGTACTTC
many,TRBV5-1,TRBJ1-2,TRBD1,CASSPQGTGDVGYTF,TGCGCCAGCAGCCCTCAGGGGACAGGGGATGTGGGCTACACCTTC
many,TRBV29-1,TRBJ1-1,NA,CSVEDRAVQGTEAFF,TGCAGCGTTGAAGATCGGGCAGTTCAGGGGACTGAAGCTTTCTTT
many,TRBV6-1,TRBJ2-7,NA,CASSEGDWSSYEQYF,TGTGCCAGCAGTGAAGGGGACTGGAGCTCCTACGAGCAGTACTTC
NA,TRBV25-1,TRBJ2-7,NA,CASSDPEQYF,TGTGCCAGCAGTGATCCTGAGCAGTACTTC
many,TRBV12-3/TRBV12-4,TRBJ2-1,TRBD2,CASSPPSGSYNEQFF,TGTGCCAGCAGTCCCCCTAGCGGTTCCTACAATGAGCAGTTCTTC
many,TRBV20-1,TRBJ2-2,TRBD2,CSAIRAGGNGELFF,TGCAGTGCTATCAGAGCGGGAGGGAACGGGGAGCTGTTTTTT
NA,TRBV12-3/TRBV12-4,TRBJ1-5,NA,CASSLGRESNQPQHF,TGTGCCAGCAGCTTGGGACGAGAAAGCAATCAGCCCCAGCATTTT
many,TRBV7-2,TRBJ2-1,NA,CASSPWGGLNNEQFF,TGTGCCAGCAGCCCCTGGGGTGGCTTAAACAATGAGCAGTTCTTC
many,TRBV9,TRBJ2-1,TRBD2,CASSVPSGGGNEQFF,TGTGCCAGCAGCGTCCCAAGCGGGGGAGGTAATGAGCAGTTCTTC
NA,TRBV10-3,TRBJ2-5,NA,CAISGSLQGRQETQYF,TGTGCCATCAGTGGCTCCCTACAGGGGAGGCAAGAGACCCAGTACTTC
NA,TRBV4-1,TRBJ2-1,TRBD2,CASGLGLADYNEQFF,TGCGCCAGCGGTTTGGGACTAGCGGACTACAATGAGCAGTTCTTC
few,TRBV4-1,TRBJ2-7,TRBD2,CASSQAGQLGPLRREGVEQYF,TGCGCCAGCAGCCAAGCGGGTCAGCTCGGCCCGCTTAGGCGGGAGGGAGTCGAGCAGTACTTC
many,TRBV11-2,TRBJ2-1,NA,CASSPWAGRNEQFF,TGTGCCAGCAGCCCTTGGGCGGGGCGGAATGAGCAGTTCTTC
many,TRBV6-1,TRBJ1-3,NA,CASSRLGSQRVTIYF,TGTGCCAGCAGTCGATTAGGCAGTCAACGAGTCACAATATATTTT
NA,TRBV6-1,TRBJ2-7,NA,CASSETQAYYEQYF,TGTGCCAGCAGTGAGACACAGGCATACTACGAGCAGTACTTC
many,TRBV28,TRBJ2-1,TRBD2,CASRVAGDEQFF,TGTGCCAGCAGGGTAGCGGGAGACGAGCAGTTCTTC
many,TRBV4-2,TRBJ2-2,TRBD2,CASSPTPSGASSGELFF,TGTGCCAGCAGCCCAACTCCTAGCGGGGCCTCGAGTGGGGAGCTGTTTTTT
many,TRBV28,TRBJ1-1,NA,CASSFGSSGATEAFF,TGTGCCAGCAGTTTTGGCAGTTCCGGAGCCACTGAAGCTTTCTTT
few,TRBV30,TRBJ2-7,NA,CAWSALNEQYF,TGTGCCTGGAGTGCCCTCAACGAGCAGTACTTC